Presented here are 13 T cell receptor beta chains from one specimen sequenced in a study of blood T cell repertoires in COVID-19 (dated by TCRdb to the early 2020s). Library preparation was by the immunoSEQ multiplex PCR assay. The table comes from immuneACCESS by way of TCRdb, which keeps in-frame sequences with V and J called. Part of the clones is missing from these tables; in studies checked, under half for an unresolved V gene and the rest for unknown reasons. The sample table lists 200,000 to 250,000 clones, 88% of them with a count of one. The biggest ten clones account for roughly 2.5% of the sample. Material: PBMCs or T cells enriched from blood (not recorded which). The receptor set was obtained from a woman in her 30s who had recovered from COVID-19.

The CDR3 DNA is TGTGCCAGCAGCCCAGTCATACCGGGTGCCTATGGCTACACCTTC. Protein sequence: CASSPVIPGAYGYTF. The chain has TRBV7-6 and TRBJ1-2, with D unclear. V lost 5 bases to trimming and J lost 4 bases, with 17 bases between them. Germline lookup yields CDR1 SGHVS and CDR2 FNYEAQ. CDR3 length: 15 amino acids.

This clone was counted only a few times. This chain links TRBV7-3 with TRBJ2-1; 10 positions agree with TRBD2. Trimming took 3 bases from V and 4 from J; bases not matched to a gene: 3. The CDR3 loop spans 15 amino acids. Germline V gives CDR1 SGHTA, CDR2 FQGTGA. CDR3 sequence: CASSFGLAEYNEQFF. In DNA, the CDR3 is TGTGCCAGCAGCTTCGGACTAGCGGAGTACAATGAGCAGTTCTTC.

Concerning this clone: The same CDR3 can be traced to other DNA sequences in this sample. The chain employs TRBV18 and TRBJ1-2; no firm D call. This CDR3 is 16 amino acids long. Germline CDR1 KGHSH, CDR2 LQKENI. Deletions cut 0 bases from V and 5 bases from J, with 16 bases between. The CDR3 loop reads CASSPPVTGGGYGYTF. The CDR3 nucleotides are TGTGCCAGCTCACCACCGGTAACGGGAGGAGGTTATGGCTACACCTTC. The full variable domain, with the rest looked up from reference TRBV18 and TRBJ1-2, is NAGVMQNPRHLVRRRGQEARLRCSPMKGHSHVYWYRQLPEEGLKFMVYLQKENIIDESGMPKERFSAEFPKEGPSILRIQQVVRGDSAAYFCASSPPVTGGGYGYTFGSGTRLTVV.

This chain uses TRBV3-1 (or the pseudogene TRBV3-2) with TRBJ1-5, with 8 bases matching TRBD1. CDR3 size: 14 residues. The trim removed 3 bases at V and 9 bases at J, leaving 7 bases unmatched. Germline values: CDR1 LGHDT, CDR2 YNNKEL (reference sequence). The CDR3 protein is CASSQGQAQVPQHF. CDR3 bases: TGTGCCAGCAGCCAGGGACAGGCCCAAGTGCCCCAGCATTTT.

The rearrangement joins TRBV7-6 to TRBJ1-2; possible D gene TRBD1, 6 bases. The germline V gene has CDR1 SGHVS and CDR2 FNYEAQ. The CDR3 is 13 residues long. Trimming took off 3 bases at V and 6 bases at J, with 11 bases between the two ends. The CDR3 region is CASSFGAGDGYTF. The CDR3 bases are TGTGCCAGCAGCTTTGGGGCAGGGGATGGCTACACCTTC.

The CDR3 region is CASSADRGRNTIYF. The CDR3, as DNA: TGTGCCAGCAGTGCGGACAGGGGAAGAAACACCATATATTTT. V and J are TRBV2 and TRBJ1-3, with 9 positions matching TRBD1. The junction had 3 bases not matched to a gene; V was cut back by 4 bases and J by 5 bases. Germline V gene lookup returns CDR1 SNHLY and CDR2 FYNNEI. This CDR3 region has 14 residues.

DNA for the CDR3: TGTGCCAGTACCCAAAGAGGGATTAGGGACAGATACGCCGGGGAGCTGTTTTTT. Its protein product is CASTQRGIRDRYAGELFF. The chain couples TRBV19 to TRBJ2-2, with 7 bases that match TRBD1. Germline assignment: CDR1 LNHDA and CDR2 SQIVND (reference sequence). This CDR3 is built from 18 residues. With 7 bases clipped from V and 6 bases from J, the junction kept 20 bases outside the gene matches.

This clone was seen just once. V gene TRBV5-6 combines with J gene TRBJ2-2; D perhaps matches TRBD2 (5 bases). The V and J ends lost 1 base and 4 bases respectively, with 11 bases between them. The germline V gene has CDR1 SGHDT and CDR2 YYEEEE. CDR3 length equals 15 residues. CDR3 loop: CASSLLLGVTGELFF. The CDR3 DNA reads TGTGCCAGCAGCTTGCTACTAGGTGTCACCGGGGAGCTGTTTTTT. The variable domain in full, completed from reference TRBV5-6 and TRBJ2-2, reads DAGVTQSPTHLIKTRGQQVTLRCSPKSGHDTVSWYQQALGQGPQFIFQYYEEEERQRGNFPDRFSGHQFPNYSSELNVNALLLGDSALYLCASSLLLGVTGELFFGEGSRLTVL.

The chain joins TRBV5-6 to TRBJ1-1; D is undetermined. The ends were cut back, 2 bases at V and 1 base at J, with 6 bases in the middle. Looked up from germline, CDR1 is SGHDT and CDR2 is YYEEEE. The CDR3 extends over 13 amino acids. CDR3 nucleotides: TGTGCCAGCAGCTTTTCAGGGAACACTGAAGCTTTCTTT. Encoded protein: CASSFSGNTEAFF.

This rearrangement joins TRBV5-1 to TRBJ2-3, with TRBD2 as a possible D gene (5 bases). Germline values: CDR1 SGHRS, CDR2 YFSETQ. The CDR3 has 13 residues. Between the trimmed V and J ends, which lost 3 bases and 4 bases, there was a span of 9 bases. The CDR3 spells CASSSTRADTQYF. DNA for the CDR3: TGCGCCAGCAGCTCCACTAGGGCAGATACGCAGTATTTT.

The chain is built from TRBV4-1 and TRBJ1-2; D may be TRBD1 (6 bases). The V gene's germline CDR1 is MGHRA and CDR2 YSYEKL. With 3 bases removed from V and 5 bases from J, the gap between germline ends came to 10 bases. This CDR3 comprises 13 residues. DNA for the CDR3: TGCGCCAGCAGCCAGGACAGTTTGTATGGCTACACCTTC. This sequence encodes CASSQDSLYGYTF.

The rearrangement links TRBV4-1 to TRBJ2-3, with 11 nucleotides matching TRBD1. Germline V gene lookup returns CDR1 MGHRA and CDR2 YSYEKL. The CDR3 is 17 residues long. J gave up 4 bases and V 3 bases, and 9 bases lay outside the gene matches. The CDR3 reads CASSQEPGTGGSDTQYF. The CDR3 DNA follows: TGCGCCAGCAGCCAGGAGCCCGGGACAGGGGGTTCAGATACGCAGTATTTT.

This rearrangement joins TRBV9 to TRBJ2-1; perhaps TRBD2 as D (6 bases). V dropped 2 bases and J dropped 5 bases, with 11 bases sitting between them. The CDR3 loop spans 14 amino acids. From germline, CDR1 is SGDLS and CDR2 YYNGEE. The CDR3, as DNA: TGTGCCAGCAGCGTCTCGTGGGGGGACAATGAGCAGTTCTTC. This translates into CASSVSWGDNEQFF.